This T cell receptor beta chain was profiled in a study of cytomegalovirus exposure and HLA in healthy donors. As for the study in general: Within the Caucasian-associated ancestry cluster were 81% of the roughly 430 genotyped donors. Broader study findings: Analyzed later, association rates of TCRs varied across HLA loci, with DRB1 most and HLA-C fewest.

The study ran its PCR with 60 Vbeta and 13 Jbeta primers. Sequenced by immunoSEQ multiplex PCR; TCRdb stores in-frame clones only, minus some. The sample includes approximately 110,000 clones, about three quarters of them seen just once. V gave up 4 bases and J gave up 5 bases; unmatched junction bases: 4. CDR1 SGHDT and CDR2 YYEEEE come from the germline V gene. The CDR3 covers 13 residues. Details on this clone: Its specificity is unknown.

The chain couples TRBV5-6 to TRBJ1-2; TRBD1 agrees at 8 bases. Material for sequencing was PBMCs. The receptor was isolated from a woman in her twenties or thirties in good health and CMV-seronegative. The CDR3 reads CASSTGQVYGYTF. CDR3 coding DNA: TGTGCCAGCAGCACGGGACAGGTGTATGGCTACACCTTC.